A selection of T cell receptor beta chains follows, all from one sample in a study of T-cell reconstitution after alpha-beta-depleted transplantation in children. TCRdb used MiXCR to reprocess the PCR reads, holding one entry per CDR3 protein. The table records about 500,000 distinct CDR3 sequences, around a third of them present only once. Sequencing was performed on PBMCs from the stem cell graft donor, taken from the stem cell graft. The receptors stem from a human donor who donated a stem cell graft to a child with aplastic anemia. Each CDR3 is given with its conserved first and last residue. A D gene is named only where the DNA matches it firmly. Rows give clone size only sometimes, using once, few, many, or a class for an expanded clone.

v_call	clone_size	d_call	j_call	cdr3_aa	cdr3_nt
TRBV10-3	.	.	TRBJ1-1	CAISEGHRVNTEAFF	TGTGCCATCAGTGAGGGTCACAGGGTGAACACTGAAGCTTTCTTT
TRBV7-2	.	.	TRBJ1-5	CASSSITGPNQPQHF	TGTGCCAGCAGCTCGATTACAGGGCCCAATCAGCCCCAGCATTTT
TRBV28	few	.	TRBJ2-6	CASNSGRLKVWF	TGTGCCAGCAACTCGGGACGGCTCAAAGTCTGGTTC
TRBV4-3	.	.	TRBJ1-1	CASSQYRVRVNTEAFF	TGCGCCAGCAGCCAATACAGGGTAAGGGTGAACACTGAAGCTTTCTTT
TRBV7-2	.	.	TRBJ2-1	CASSRGTTNEQFF	TGTGCCAGCAGTCGTGGGACGACCAATGAGCAGTTCTTC
TRBV7-9	few	.	TRBJ1-2	CASSLVSGNYGYTF	TGTGCCAGCAGCTTAGTGTCAGGGAACTATGGCTACACCTTC
TRBV5-5	.	.	TRBJ1-3	CASSPGWTIYKTTIYF	TGTGCCAGCAGCCCAGGTTGGACGATCTACAAAACCACCATATATTTT
TRBV3-1	few	TRBD1	TRBJ1-2	CASSRTTGENGYTF	TGTGCCAGCAGCCGGACCACAGGGGAAAATGGCTACACCTTC
TRBV20-1	.	TRBD2	TRBJ2-1	CSAPGTSAYNEQFF	TGCAGTGCCCCTGGGACTAGCGCTTACAATGAGCAGTTCTTC
TRBV5-4	few	TRBD1	TRBJ2-5	CASSGQVQETQYF	TGTGCCAGCAGCGGACAGGTTCAGGAGACCCAGTACTTC
TRBV29-1	.	.	TRBJ1-1	CSVWEVTEAFF	TGCAGCGTTTGGGAGGTTACTGAAGCTTTCTTT